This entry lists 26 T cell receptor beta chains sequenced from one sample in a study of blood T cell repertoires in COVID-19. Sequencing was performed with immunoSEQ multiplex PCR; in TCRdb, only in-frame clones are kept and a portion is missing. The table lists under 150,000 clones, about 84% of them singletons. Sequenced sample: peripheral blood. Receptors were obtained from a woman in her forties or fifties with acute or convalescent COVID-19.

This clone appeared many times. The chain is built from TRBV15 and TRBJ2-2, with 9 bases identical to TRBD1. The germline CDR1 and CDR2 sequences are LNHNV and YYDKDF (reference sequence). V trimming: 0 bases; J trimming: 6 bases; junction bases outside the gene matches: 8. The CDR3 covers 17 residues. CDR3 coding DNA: TGTGCCACCAGCAGAGATCGGGGGACAGGGACGTCCGGGGAGCTGTTTTTT. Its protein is CATSRDRGTGTSGELFF.

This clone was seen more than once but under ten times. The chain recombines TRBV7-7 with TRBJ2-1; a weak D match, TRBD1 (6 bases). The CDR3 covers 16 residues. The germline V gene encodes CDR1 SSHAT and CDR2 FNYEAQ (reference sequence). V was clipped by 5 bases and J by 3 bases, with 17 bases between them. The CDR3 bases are TGTGCCAGCAGCGCATACAGGGCCGAGGGCTACAATGAGCAGTTCTTC. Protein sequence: CASSAYRAEGYNEQFF.

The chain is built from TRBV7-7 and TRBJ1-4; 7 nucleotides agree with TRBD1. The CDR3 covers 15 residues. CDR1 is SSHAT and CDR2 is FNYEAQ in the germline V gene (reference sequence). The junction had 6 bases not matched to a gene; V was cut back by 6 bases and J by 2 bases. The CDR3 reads CASSSGTATNEKLFF. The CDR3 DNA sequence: TGTGCCAGCAGTTCCGGGACAGCGACTAATGAAAAACTGTTTTTT.

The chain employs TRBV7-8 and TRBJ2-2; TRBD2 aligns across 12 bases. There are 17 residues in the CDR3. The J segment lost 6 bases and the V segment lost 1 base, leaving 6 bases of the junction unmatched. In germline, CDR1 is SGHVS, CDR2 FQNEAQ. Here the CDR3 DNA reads TGTGCCAGCAGCTTAGAGGTGGCTAGCGGGGGGGCCGGGGAGCTGTTTTTT. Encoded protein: CASSLEVASGGAGELFF.

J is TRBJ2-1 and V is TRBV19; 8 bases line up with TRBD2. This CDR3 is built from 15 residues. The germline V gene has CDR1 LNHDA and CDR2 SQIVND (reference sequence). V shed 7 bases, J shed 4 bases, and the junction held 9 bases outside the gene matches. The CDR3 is CASTPRGVPYNEQFF. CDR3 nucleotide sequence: TGTGCCAGTACCCCGCGGGGGGTCCCATACAATGAGCAGTTCTTC.

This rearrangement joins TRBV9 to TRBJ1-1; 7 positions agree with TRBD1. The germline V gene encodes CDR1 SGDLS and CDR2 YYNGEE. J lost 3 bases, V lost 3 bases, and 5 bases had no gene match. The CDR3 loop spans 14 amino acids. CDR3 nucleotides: TGTGCCAGCAGCGAGACAGGGATGTACACTGAAGCTTTCTTT. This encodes CASSETGMYTEAFF.

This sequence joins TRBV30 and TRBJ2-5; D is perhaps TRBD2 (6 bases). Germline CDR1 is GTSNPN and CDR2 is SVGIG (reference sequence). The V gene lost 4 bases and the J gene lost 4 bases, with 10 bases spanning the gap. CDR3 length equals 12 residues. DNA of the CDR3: TGTGCCTGGACTCTCGGGGGAGAGACCCAGTACTTC. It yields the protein CAWTLGGETQYF.

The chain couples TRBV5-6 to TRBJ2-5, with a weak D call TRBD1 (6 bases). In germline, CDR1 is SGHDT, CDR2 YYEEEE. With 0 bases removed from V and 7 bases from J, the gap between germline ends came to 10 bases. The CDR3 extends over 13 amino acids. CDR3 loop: CASSLAGVGTQYF. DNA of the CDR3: TGTGCCAGCAGCTTGGCAGGGGTTGGGACCCAGTACTTC. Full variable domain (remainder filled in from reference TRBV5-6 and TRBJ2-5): DAGVTQSPTHLIKTRGQQVTLRCSPKSGHDTVSWYQQALGQGPQFIFQYYEEEERQRGNFPDRFSGHQFPNYSSELNVNALLLGDSALYLCASSLAGVGTQYFGPGTRLLVL.

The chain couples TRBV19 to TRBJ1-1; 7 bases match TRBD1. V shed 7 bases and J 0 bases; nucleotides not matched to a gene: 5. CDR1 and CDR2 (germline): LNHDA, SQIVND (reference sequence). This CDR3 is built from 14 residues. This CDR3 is CASTRTGMNTEAFF. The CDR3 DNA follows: TGTGCCAGTACACGGACAGGTATGAACACTGAAGCTTTCTTT.

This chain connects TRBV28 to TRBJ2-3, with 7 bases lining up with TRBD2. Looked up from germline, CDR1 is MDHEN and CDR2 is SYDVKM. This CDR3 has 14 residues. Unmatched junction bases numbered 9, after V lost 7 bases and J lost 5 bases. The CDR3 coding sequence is TGTGCCAGCATTCCAAGCGGGATTAAAGATACGCAGTATTTT. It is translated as CASIPSGIKDTQYF.

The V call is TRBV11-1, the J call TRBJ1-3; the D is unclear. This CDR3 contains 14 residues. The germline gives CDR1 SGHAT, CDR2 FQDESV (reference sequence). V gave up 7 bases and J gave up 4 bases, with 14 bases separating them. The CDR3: CASTTSTSGNTIYF. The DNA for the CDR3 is TGTGCCAGCACTACATCGACTAGCGGAAACACCATATATTTT.

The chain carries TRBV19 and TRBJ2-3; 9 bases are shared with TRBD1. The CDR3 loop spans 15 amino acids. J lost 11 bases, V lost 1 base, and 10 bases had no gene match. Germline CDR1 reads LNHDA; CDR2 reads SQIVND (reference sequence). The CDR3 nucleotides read TGTGCCAGTAGTATAGCCAGGACAGGGGAGGGTAGGCAGTATTTT. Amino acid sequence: CASSIARTGEGRQYF.

CDR3 nucleotide sequence: TGTGCCAGCAGGAACAGGGCGGCGAACACCGGGGAGCTGTTTTTT. Translated, it gives CASRNRAANTGELFF. The chain has TRBV25-1 and TRBJ2-2, with D possibly matching TRBD1 (6 bases). The V gene's germline CDR1 is MGHDK and CDR2 SYGVNS. V lost 6 bases and J 0 bases, leaving 11 bases between the germline ends. The CDR3 covers 15 residues.

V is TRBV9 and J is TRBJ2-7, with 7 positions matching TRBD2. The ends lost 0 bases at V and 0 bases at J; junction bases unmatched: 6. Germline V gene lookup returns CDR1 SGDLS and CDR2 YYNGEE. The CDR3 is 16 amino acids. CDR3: CASSVDWRGSSYEQYF. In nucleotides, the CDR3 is TGTGCCAGCAGCGTAGATTGGCGGGGGAGCTCCTACGAGCAGTACTTC.

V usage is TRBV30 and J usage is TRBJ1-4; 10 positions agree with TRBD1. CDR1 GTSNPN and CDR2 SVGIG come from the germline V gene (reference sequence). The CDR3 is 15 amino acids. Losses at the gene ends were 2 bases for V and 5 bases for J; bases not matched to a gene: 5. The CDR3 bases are TGTGCCTGGAGTTCTTTGGGACAGGGGAATGAAAAACTGTTTTTT. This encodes CAWSSLGQGNEKLFF.

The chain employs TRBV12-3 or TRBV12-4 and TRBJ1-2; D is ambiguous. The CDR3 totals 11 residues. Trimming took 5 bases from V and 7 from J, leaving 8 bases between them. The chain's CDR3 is CASSIAGGYTF. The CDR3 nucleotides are TGTGCCAGCAGTATTGCGGGTGGCTACACCTTC.

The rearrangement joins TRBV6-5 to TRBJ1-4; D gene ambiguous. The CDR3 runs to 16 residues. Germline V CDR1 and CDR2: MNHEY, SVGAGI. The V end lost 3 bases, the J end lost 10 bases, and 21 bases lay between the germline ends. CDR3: CASSYSPSSRELKLFF. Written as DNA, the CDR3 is TGTGCCAGCAGTTATTCACCGAGTAGTCGGGAACTAAAACTGTTTTTT.

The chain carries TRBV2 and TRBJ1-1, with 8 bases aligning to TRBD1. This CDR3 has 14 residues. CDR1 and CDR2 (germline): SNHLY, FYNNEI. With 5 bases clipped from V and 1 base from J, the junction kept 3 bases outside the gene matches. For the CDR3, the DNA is TGTGCCAGCAGTCCTGACAGGGGGAACACTGAAGCTTTCTTT. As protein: CASSPDRGNTEAFF.

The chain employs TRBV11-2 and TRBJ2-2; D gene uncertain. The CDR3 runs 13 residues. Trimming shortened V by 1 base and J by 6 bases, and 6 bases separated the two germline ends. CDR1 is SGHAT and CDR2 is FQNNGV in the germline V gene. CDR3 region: CASSLAGPGELFF. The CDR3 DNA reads TGTGCCAGCAGCTTAGCGGGTCCCGGGGAGCTGTTTTTT.

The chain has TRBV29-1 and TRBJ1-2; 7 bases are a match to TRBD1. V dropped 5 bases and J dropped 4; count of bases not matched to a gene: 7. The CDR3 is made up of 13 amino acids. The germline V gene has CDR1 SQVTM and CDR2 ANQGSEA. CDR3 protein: CSVRGTDIYGYTF. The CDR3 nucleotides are TGCAGCGTTCGAGGGACAGATATCTATGGCTACACCTTC.

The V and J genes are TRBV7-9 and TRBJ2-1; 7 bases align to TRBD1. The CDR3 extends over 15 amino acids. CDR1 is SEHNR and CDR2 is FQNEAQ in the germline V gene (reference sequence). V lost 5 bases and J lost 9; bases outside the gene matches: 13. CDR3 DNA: TGTGCCAGCAGCGCTACAGGGGACGTTTGGGGTGAGCAGTTCTTC. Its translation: CASSATGDVWGEQFF.

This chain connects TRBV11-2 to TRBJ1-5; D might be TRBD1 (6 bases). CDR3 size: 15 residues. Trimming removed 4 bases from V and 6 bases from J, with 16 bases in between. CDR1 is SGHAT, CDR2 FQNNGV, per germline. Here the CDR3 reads CASSSTTGLTQPQHF. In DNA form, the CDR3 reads TGTGCCAGCAGCTCCACTACAGGGTTGACTCAGCCCCAGCATTTT.

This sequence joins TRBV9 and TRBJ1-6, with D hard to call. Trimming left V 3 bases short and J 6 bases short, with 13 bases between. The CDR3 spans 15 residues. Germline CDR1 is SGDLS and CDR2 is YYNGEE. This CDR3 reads CASSAGGPFNSPLHF. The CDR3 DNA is TGTGCCAGCAGCGCCGGAGGTCCCTTTAATTCACCCCTCCACTTT.

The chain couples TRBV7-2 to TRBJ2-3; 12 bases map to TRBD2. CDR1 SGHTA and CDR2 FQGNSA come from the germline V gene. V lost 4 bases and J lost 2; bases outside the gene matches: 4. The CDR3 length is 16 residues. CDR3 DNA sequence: TGTGCCAGCAGCTACGGGACTAGCGGGTACACAGATACGCAGTATTTT. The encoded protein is CASSYGTSGYTDTQYF.

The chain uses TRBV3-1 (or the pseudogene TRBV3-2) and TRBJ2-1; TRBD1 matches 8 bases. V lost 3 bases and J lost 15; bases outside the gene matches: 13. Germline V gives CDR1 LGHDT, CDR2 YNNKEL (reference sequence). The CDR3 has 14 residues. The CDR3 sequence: CASSHGGTGRGVFF. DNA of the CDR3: TGTGCCAGCAGCCATGGGGGGACAGGTCGTGGGGTGTTCTTC.

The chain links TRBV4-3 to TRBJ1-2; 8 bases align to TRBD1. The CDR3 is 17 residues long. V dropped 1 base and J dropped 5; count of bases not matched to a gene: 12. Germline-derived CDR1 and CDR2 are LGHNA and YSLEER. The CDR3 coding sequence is TGCGCCAGCAGCCAAGGTTTCCCGACAGGGGATGGGTATGGCTACACCTTC. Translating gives CASSQGFPTGDGYGYTF.